This T cell receptor beta chain derives from a study of blood T cell repertoires in COVID-19. The wider study: Both acute and convalescent COVID-19 samples were obtained from the United States, Italy and Spain.

This CDR3 spans 17 amino acids. The V gene's germline CDR1 is SGHTA and CDR2 FQGTGA. The V and J ends lost 2 bases and 0 bases respectively, with 11 bases between them. Methods used by the authors: Researchers report that nucleated cell counts were estimated from reference gene primer amplification. Data came from immunoSEQ multiplex PCR; TCRdb stores just in-frame clones and leaves some out. D and trimming were read from the DNA, whereas the V and J calls and clone size are those reported in that table. The sample comprises nearly 250,000 clones, about 90% of which are singletons, and about 1% rests with the top ten.

This sequence joins TRBV7-3 and TRBJ1-6; D is unresolved. Sample: PBMCs or T cells enriched from blood (not recorded which). This sequence was found in a man aged 50 to 59 who had been exposed to COVID-19. The CDR3 protein is CASSLLARNSYNSPLHF. The CDR3 nucleotides are TGTGCCAGCAGCTTACTGGCCAGGAACTCCTATAATTCACCCCTCCACTTT.